This entry describes one T cell receptor (beta chain). Its antigen is undetermined. The data derive from a study of PD-1 blockade in classical Hodgkin lymphoma. Study information: Once every 2 weeks, patients received intravenous nivolumab at 3 mg/kg. Study conclusions and caveats: Complete responders' baseline diversity resembled that of newly diagnosed patients. At C4D1, TCR diversity had climbed significantly for CD4+ cells, though not for CD8+ cells. TCR diversity at baseline was reported to be reduced in newly diagnosed patients relative to healthy donors.

Data came from immunoSEQ multiplex PCR; TCRdb stores just in-frame clones and leaves some out. There are 31,000 or so clones in the sample; 85% occur only once, and about 2.3% lies in the top ten. CDR1 is SGHNT and CDR2 is YYREEE in the germline V gene (reference sequence). The CDR3 is 17 residues long. The trim removed 4 bases at V and 0 bases at J, leaving 9 bases unmatched. Each patient relapsed following autologous stem cell transplantation, and prior brentuximab vedotin exposure differed. Negative selection with magnetic separation was used to purify CD4+ T cells from thawed PBMCs. The source is a human donor with classical Hodgkin lymphoma. Sequenced here: CD4+ T cells from blood, sampled at baseline. V usage is TRBV5-4 and J usage is TRBJ2-2; 7 bases are a match to TRBD1. As DNA, the CDR3 is TGTGCCAGCAGCCAACCCCGACAGGGTTCGAACACCGGGGAGCTGTTTTTT. This codes for CASSQPRQGSNTGELFF.